This T cell receptor (beta chain) was sequenced for a study of blood T cell repertoires in COVID-19. Study overall: The United States, Italy and Spain supplied acute and convalescent COVID-19 samples. PBMCs, B-cell-depleted T cells, or T cells were the source of the cDNA or gDNA that made up the material.

The CDR3 totals 16 residues. Germline V gene sequence: CDR1 SGHAT, CDR2 FQDESV (reference sequence). V dropped 2 bases and J dropped 4 bases, with 14 bases sitting between them. Authors' processing steps: Amplification of reference gene primers provided the estimated nucleated cell counts. Clones were sequenced by immunoSEQ multiplex PCR, and TCRdb holds only the in-frame ones, with some missing. V, J and clone size are those of that table, while D and trimming were read from the DNA. The table shows some 300,000 clones, with approximately 86% occurring only once. The sample was peripheral blood. This sequence was found in a man younger than 35 with active or convalescent COVID-19. V and J are TRBV11-1 and TRBJ2-2; TRBD1 might be the D (6 bases). The CDR3 nucleotides read TGTGCCAGCAGCTTAAGACGCGAAGGGGGCACCGGGGAGCTGTTTTTT. It translates to CASSLRREGGTGELFF.